This T cell receptor (beta chain) was profiled in a study of technical replicates of blood from a few donors. Here immunoSEQ multiplex PCR was the method, and the copy in TCRdb shows in-frame clones only, minus some. The table shows roughly 45,000 clones, with around nine tenths occurring only once. The CDR3 runs to 15 residues. Germline V CDR1 and CDR2: SGHAT, FQNNGV. V shed 4 bases, J shed 2 bases, and the junction held 3 bases outside the gene matches. The sequencing input was PBMCs. V usage is TRBV11-2 and J usage is TRBJ2-7, with TRBD1 matching over 12 bases. This sequence was found in a human donor in good health. Some clones in this sample may be carry-over from other donors' samples. DNA for the CDR3: TGTGCCAGCAGCTCGGGACAGGGGGCGACCTACGAGCAGTACTTC. This sequence encodes CASSSGQGATYEQYF.